Each of the 13 T cell receptor beta chains below was sequenced from the same sample in a study of blood T cell repertoires in COVID-19. Only in-frame clones appear in the TCRdb table, and some are missing; sequencing was by immunoSEQ multiplex PCR. Counted here are 120,000 to 150,000 clones, roughly 86% occurring once; the ten biggest clones make up approximately 5.4%. Material: peripheral blood. The source of these receptors is a human donor in a cohort sampled during active COVID-19.

The rearrangement joins TRBV6-1 to TRBJ1-5, with 11 bases matching TRBD1. Germline CDR1 reads MNHNS; CDR2 reads SASEGT. This CDR3 region has 15 residues. The trim removed 3 bases at V and 8 bases at J, leaving 6 bases unmatched. The CDR3 sequence: CASSDYGQGAKPQHF. The CDR3 DNA reads TGTGCCAGCAGTGATTACGGACAGGGGGCTAAGCCCCAGCATTTT.

This clone was counted only a few times. V and J are TRBV6-6 and TRBJ1-2; the D gene is possibly TRBD1 (6 bases). Trimming left V 6 bases short and J 2 bases short, with 10 bases between. The CDR3 is 13 residues long. Germline CDR1 and CDR2: MNHNY and SVGAGI (reference sequence). The CDR3 sequence is CASRSGANYGYTF. CDR3 nucleotides: TGTGCCAGCAGGTCAGGGGCAAACTATGGCTACACCTTC.

This clone has a handful of counts. The V gene is TRBV9, the J gene TRBJ2-2; no clear D gene. The V gene lost 7 bases and the J gene lost 1 base, with 8 bases spanning the gap. This CDR3 is 13 amino acids long. CDR1 and CDR2 (germline): SGDLS, YYNGEE. The CDR3 bases are TGTGCCAGCGGCCTTCAGAACACCGGGGAGCTGTTTTTT. Protein product: CASGLQNTGELFF.

The V and J genes are TRBV5-4 and TRBJ2-2; 7 positions match TRBD2. CDR3 size: 16 residues. Germline loops: CDR1 SGHNT, CDR2 YYREEE (reference sequence). V was clipped by 3 bases and J by 1 base; unmatched bases: 6. CDR3 DNA: TGTGCCAGCAGCTCCCCGGGACTACAGAACACCGGGGAGCTGTTTTTT. Protein sequence: CASSSPGLQNTGELFF.

This chain links TRBV28 with TRBJ1-6; D call uncertain. V lost 6 bases, J lost 6 bases, and 9 bases lay in between. The CDR3 loop spans 13 amino acids. The V gene's germline CDR1 is MDHEN and CDR2 SYDVKM. The CDR3 protein is CASRISTNSPLHF. As DNA, the CDR3 is TGTGCCAGCAGGATTAGCACTAATTCACCCCTCCACTTT.

The chain uses TRBV10-3 and TRBJ2-3, with 10 bases lining up with TRBD1. The ends lost 6 bases at V and 3 bases at J; junction bases unmatched: 9. This CDR3 is built from 16 residues. Germline V CDR1 and CDR2: ENHRY, SYGVKD. The CDR3, as DNA: TGTGCCATCAGAGGAGCGGGACAGGGGATAACAGATACGCAGTATTTT. The encoded protein is CAIRGAGQGITDTQYF.

The chain joins TRBV19 to TRBJ2-1; TRBD1 matches at 7 bases. Germline CDR1 and CDR2: LNHDA and SQIVND (reference sequence). V lost 6 bases to trimming and J lost 6 bases; unmatched junction nucleotides: 5. The CDR3 sequence is 13 residues long. CDR3 protein: CASRRQGSNEQFF. The CDR3 DNA reads as TGTGCCAGTAGGCGACAGGGTAGCAATGAGCAGTTCTTC.

The chain joins TRBV11-3 to TRBJ2-3; 12 nucleotides align to TRBD2. The CDR3 extends over 14 amino acids. Per germline, CDR1 SGHNT and CDR2 YENEEA. V was pared by 5 bases and J by 5 bases, with 2 bases of the junction left unmatched. CDR3: CASSQTSGGDTQYF. The CDR3, as DNA: TGTGCCAGCAGCCAGACTAGCGGGGGAGATACGCAGTATTTT. Full variable domain (rest looked up from reference TRBV11-3 and TRBJ2-3): EAGVVQSPRYKIIEKKQPVAFWCNPISGHNTLYWYLQNLGQGPELLIRYENEEAVDDSQLPKDRFSAERLKGVDSTLKIQPAELGDSAVYLCASSQTSGGDTQYFGPGTRLTVL.

The chain recombines TRBV9 with TRBJ2-2; 7 nucleotides line up with TRBD1. The germline gives CDR1 SGDLS, CDR2 YYNGEE. V was pared by 2 bases and J by 4 bases, with 5 bases of the junction left unmatched. The CDR3 runs 15 residues. The CDR3 region has the DNA TGTGCCAGCAGCGTCAATACAGGGGCCACCGGGGAGCTGTTTTTT. It is translated as CASSVNTGATGELFF. Complete variable domain (other parts from reference TRBV9 and TRBJ2-2): DSGVTQTPKHLITATGQRVTLRCSPRSGDLSVYWYQQSLDQGLQFLIQYYNGEERAKGNILERFSAQQFPDLHSELNLSSLELGDSALYFCASSVNTGATGELFFGEGSRLTVL.

The V and J genes are TRBV28 and TRBJ2-7; 9 bases map to TRBD2. The length of the CDR3 is 15 residues. The V gene end was trimmed by 7 bases and the J gene end by 2 bases; junction bases not matched to a gene: 9. Germline CDR1 MDHEN, CDR2 SYDVKM. The CDR3 loop reads CASTTEGGRAYEQYF. For the CDR3, the DNA is TGTGCCAGCACCACTGAGGGCGGGAGGGCCTACGAGCAGTACTTC.

Written as DNA, the CDR3 is TGTGCCAGCAGTTTATCGAGGGACTACAATGAGCAGTTCTTC. Translated, it gives CASSLSRDYNEQFF. This sequence joins TRBV28 and TRBJ2-1; the D gene is possibly TRBD2 (5 bases). CDR3 length: 14 amino acids. Germline loops: CDR1 MDHEN, CDR2 SYDVKM. The ends were cut back, 1 base at V and 3 bases at J, with 7 bases in the middle. Combining the CDR3 with reference TRBV28 and TRBJ2-1 gives the whole variable domain DVKVTQSSRYLVKRTGEKVFLECVQDMDHENMFWYRQDPGLGLRLIYFSYDVKMKEKGDIPEGYSVSREKKERFSLILESASTNQTSMYLCASSLSRDYNEQFFGPGTRLTVL.

This rearrangement joins TRBV28 to TRBJ2-3, with 7 bases matching TRBD1. The CDR3 sequence is 16 residues long. V lost 4 bases and J lost 0; bases outside the gene matches: 7. The germline V gene has CDR1 MDHEN and CDR2 SYDVKM. In nucleotides, the CDR3 is TGTGCCAGCAGTTCCGGGACAGTCGATAGCACAGATACGCAGTATTTT. It yields the protein CASSSGTVDSTDTQYF.

This chain uses TRBV6-5 with TRBJ2-5, with 8 bases aligning to TRBD2. CDR3 length: 15 amino acids. Germline-derived CDR1 and CDR2 are MNHEY and SVGAGI. With V trimmed by 5 bases and J by 1 base, 6 bases remained unmatched. For the CDR3, the DNA is TGTGCCAGCAGTCTCTTAGCGGGAACCCAAGAGACCCAGTACTTC. It codes for CASSLLAGTQETQYF.